At least ten counts were recorded for the clone carrying this T cell receptor beta chain. The antigen remains undetermined. These data originate in a study of T cells in Graves' hyperthyroidism and ophthalmopathy. Points from the study as a whole: Using 13 V-J features, a model discriminated ophthalmopathy from stable hyperthyroidism. Onset of ophthalmopathy came a median around 7.1 months after the model predicted it.

The study included ophthalmopathy patients with Clinical Activity Score at least 3, NOSPECS grade at least 4 and duration under 3 months. The PBMCs were taken from roughly 9.3 ml of fresh peripheral blood. The TCR beta CDR3 regions underwent amplification using RNA transcripts as the source. HTBI primers were the set used in a first-round RT-PCR of the TCR CDR3. Via MiXCR, TCRdb re-called the multiplex PCR reads, giving one row per CDR3 protein. Of over 300,000 distinct CDR3 sequences in the sample, roughly an eighth were seen once. There are 13 residues in the CDR3. Germline values: CDR1 MNHNS, CDR2 SASEGT. V shed 8 bases, J shed 4 bases, and the junction held 5 bases outside the gene matches.

The specimen sequenced was blood. The chain employs TRBV6-1 and TRBJ1-1, with 9 nucleotides matching TRBD1. The TCR was taken from a woman in her 40s with Graves' ophthalmopathy. CDR3 region: CASVGQGTTEAFF. In nucleotides, the CDR3 is TGTGCCAGCGTGGGACAGGGAACCACTGAAGCTTTCTTT.